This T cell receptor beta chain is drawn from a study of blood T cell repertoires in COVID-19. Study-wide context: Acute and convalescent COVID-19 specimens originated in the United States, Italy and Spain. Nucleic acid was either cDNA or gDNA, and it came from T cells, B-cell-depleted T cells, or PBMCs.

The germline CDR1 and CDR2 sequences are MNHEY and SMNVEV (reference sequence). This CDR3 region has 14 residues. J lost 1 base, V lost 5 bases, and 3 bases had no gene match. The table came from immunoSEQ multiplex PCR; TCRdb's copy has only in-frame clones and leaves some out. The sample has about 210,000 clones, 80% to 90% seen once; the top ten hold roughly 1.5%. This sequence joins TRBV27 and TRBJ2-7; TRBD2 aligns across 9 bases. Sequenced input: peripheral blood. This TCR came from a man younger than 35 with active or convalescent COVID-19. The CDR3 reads CASSRSGGSYEQYF. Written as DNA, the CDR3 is TGTGCCAGCAGTCGTAGCGGGGGATCCTACGAGCAGTACTTC.